The rows below give T cell receptor beta chains drawn from one sample of a study of T cells expressing NK-cell markers. TCRdb derives one entry per CDR3 protein from the 5' RACE reads, leaving out DNA. The sample data list just under 150,000 distinct CDR3 sequences. Sequenced input: blood T cells: a sorted CD56 or NKG2C T cell subset, CD4+ or CD8+ T cells, or bulk PBMC T cells (not recorded which). All receptors derive from a man in his late teens or twenties in good health. The CDR3 runs from the conserved cysteine through the conserved F or W.

>TRBJ1-2|TRBV12-5
CASKQGQGYGYTF
>TRBJ2-7|TRBV5-1
CASSYGTENYEQYF
>TRBJ2-5|TRBV15
CATSRARGAKETQYF
>TRBJ2-7|TRBV20-1
CSKSPRDSDYEQYF
>TRBJ2-2|TRBV4-1
CASSQIAGGNTGELFF
>TRBJ2-1|TRBV6-1
CASSSTSGTYNEQFF
>TRBJ1-1|TRBV29-1
CSVVNQGGEAFF
>TRBJ1-2|TRBV24-1
CATSDLGDPIPLEGYGYTF
>TRBJ2-1|TRBV12-3/TRBV12-4
CASSLLREDNEQFF
>TRBJ2-1|TRBV6-1
CASSVAGGQNNEQFF
>TRBJ1-6|TRBV6-6
CASSGTGAEVFHF
>TRBJ2-5|TRBV7-6
CASSLEAGDETQYF
>TRBJ2-7|TRBV28
CASSPPSGRSYEQYF
>TRBJ1-1|TRBV27
CASSLLAGNTEAFF
>TRBJ1-1|TRBV11-2
CASSIYTEAFF
>TRBJ2-3|TRBV6-4
CASRDTVLTDTQYF
>TRBJ2-5|TRBV30
CAWRETGGPETQYF
>TRBJ2-7|TRBV14
CASSQDLSYEQYF
>TRBJ2-1|TRBV25-1
CASSGPDGKTSYNEQFF
>TRBJ2-1|TRBV15
CATSRDERFKQFF
>TRBJ2-5|TRBV18
CASSNEQYQETQYF
>TRBJ1-3|TRBV12-3/TRBV12-4
CASRDRGLITTIYF
>TRBJ2-5|TRBV6-2/TRBV6-3
CASSPRQGLKTQYF
>TRBJ2-3|TRBV12-3/TRBV12-4
CASSTPSENTDTQYF
>TRBJ1-5|TRBV27
CASSFSSSSNQPQHF
>TRBJ2-7|TRBV4-3
CASSQGTTSSYEQYF
>TRBJ2-3|TRBV11-2
CASSSGARRDTQYF
>TRBJ2-1|TRBV9
CASSTSGRAGNEQFF
>TRBJ1-1|TRBV11-2
CASSLGSDPLNTEAFF
>TRBJ2-3|TRBV14
CASSQESFNTDTQYF
>TRBJ1-1|TRBV7-9
CASSPGLLGRGGTEAFF
>TRBJ2-2|TRBV27
CASRGRAGELFF
>TRBJ2-1|TRBV27
CASSLPGLAGGNEQFF
>TRBJ2-1|TRBV14
CASSHLDRGRGEQFF
>TRBJ2-1|TRBV3-1
CASSQVPSGSAEQFF